Only a few counts were recorded for the clone carrying this TCR beta chain. The data were taken from a study of cytomegalovirus exposure and HLA in healthy donors. CDR1 is GTSNPN and CDR2 is SVGIG in the germline V gene (reference sequence). Trimming pared 8 bases from V and 1 base from J, leaving 9 bases between. There are 12 residues in the CDR3. PCR used 60 Vbeta primers and 13 Jbeta primers. Measured with immunoSEQ multiplex PCR; TCRdb has only the in-frame clones, and not every one. The sample shows about 160,000 clones, roughly 76% of them seen only once. The receptor was derived from a man in his fifties or sixties in good health and CMV-seronegative. Material: PBMCs. The chain links TRBV30 to TRBJ2-1, with D possibly TRBD2 on 6 matching bases. In DNA form, the CDR3 reads TGTGCCGGAGGGAGGTCCTACAATGAGCAGTTCTTC. This gives the protein CAGGRSYNEQFF.